Sequencing of this T cell receptor beta chain was carried out in a study of blood T cell repertoires in COVID-19. About the research overall: PBMCs, B-cell-depleted T cells, or T cells provided the cDNA or gDNA that made up the material.

This CDR3 comprises 14 residues. Germline trimming cut 3 bases from V and 2 bases from J; bases unmatched to any gene: 2. From germline, CDR1 is MNHEY and CDR2 SMNVEV (reference sequence). This clone was counted a single time. In the authors' workflow: Scientists estimated how many nucleated cells there were by amplifying reference gene primers. Libraries were prepared by immunoSEQ multiplex PCR; TCRdb keeps only in-frame clonotypes and omits some of them. D and trimming were read from the DNA, whereas the V and J calls and clone size are those reported in that table. Of about 150,000 clones listed, roughly 88% are singletons.

This sequence joins TRBV27 and TRBJ2-7, with 9 bases lining up with TRBD2. The sample comprised peripheral blood. The sequence was collected from a man aged 60 to 75 with active or convalescent COVID-19. The CDR3 DNA reads as TGTGCCAGCAGTTTCGGCGGGAGGGCCTACGAGCAGTACTTC. This codes for CASSFGGRAYEQYF.